Below, 27 T cell receptor beta chains from the same sample are listed, as sequenced in a study of T cell responses to AZD1222 COVID-19 vaccine. Profiled with immunoSEQ multiplex PCR; TCRdb holds only in-frame clones, not every one. The profile covers 150,000 to 200,000 clones, with approximately 92% appearing a single time and 8% to 13% taken by the ten largest. This sample comprised peripheral blood, obtained on day 0 of AZD1222 vaccination. The receptors were sampled from an adult in good health.

This chain joins TRBV19 and TRBJ2-1, with unresolved D. V lost 1 base to trimming and J lost 7 bases, with 8 bases between them. CDR1 and CDR2 (germline): LNHDA, SQIVND (reference sequence). The CDR3 runs to 13 residues. The CDR3 sequence: CASSIGQLNEQFF. The CDR3, as DNA: TGTGCCAGTAGTATAGGGCAGCTAAATGAGCAGTTCTTC.

The rearrangement joins TRBV19 to TRBJ2-3; TRBD1 aligns across 9 bases. This CDR3 region has 16 residues. V shed 6 bases and J 4 bases; nucleotides not matched to a gene: 11. Looked up from germline, CDR1 is LNHDA and CDR2 is SQIVND (reference sequence). This CDR3 is CASRRRRDRDADTQYF. CDR3 in DNA: TGTGCCAGTAGACGCCGCCGGGACAGGGATGCAGATACGCAGTATTTT.

The rearrangement joins TRBV6-4 to TRBJ1-2; 8 bases are shared with TRBD1. There are 15 residues in the CDR3. The trim removed 5 bases at V and 4 bases at J, leaving 9 bases unmatched. The germline V gene has CDR1 MRHNA and CDR2 SNTAGT. Written as DNA, the CDR3 is TGTGCCAGCAGTTCTGGACAGGGAAAAGGCTATGGCTACACCTTC. Translating gives CASSSGQGKGYGYTF.

The V and J genes are TRBV4-3 and TRBJ2-3; 7 bases match TRBD1. The CDR3 is 18 residues long. Per germline, CDR1 LGHNA and CDR2 YSLEER. V shed 4 bases and J 4 bases; nucleotides not matched to a gene: 17. The CDR3 loop reads CASSRRRTGPSGADTQYF. The CDR3 nucleotides read TGCGCCAGCAGCCGCCGAAGGACAGGACCGTCGGGCGCAGATACGCAGTATTTT.

The V gene is TRBV5-8, the J gene TRBJ1-4, with D unresolved. The CDR3 contains 16 residues. CDR1 is SGHTS and CDR2 is YDEGEE in the germline V gene. Trimming pared 0 bases from V and 8 bases from J, leaving 17 bases between. CDR3: CASSLVAPSVGEKLFF. The CDR3 DNA reads TGTGCCAGCAGCTTGGTGGCACCCTCCGTGGGGGAAAAACTGTTTTTT.

This clone occurred once. The chain recombines TRBV19 with TRBJ1-1; D is perhaps TRBD1 (5 bases). The CDR3 has 13 residues. Between the trimmed V and J ends, which lost 5 bases and 10 bases, there was a span of 17 bases. The germline gives CDR1 LNHDA, CDR2 SQIVND (reference sequence). The CDR3 DNA follows: TGTGCCAGTAGTCTCCCGGGACTGAAAGTAGCTTTCTTT. It encodes CASSLPGLKVAFF.

The chain combines TRBV7-9 with TRBJ2-5; D may be TRBD1 (6 bases). CDR1 and CDR2 (germline): SEHNR, FQNEAQ (reference sequence). The V end lost 1 base, the J end lost 1 base, and 10 bases lay between the germline ends. This CDR3 region has 15 residues. The CDR3 spells CASSLGSGAQETQYF. In DNA form, the CDR3 reads TGTGCCAGCAGCTTAGGGTCAGGGGCCCAAGAGACCCAGTACTTC.

This chain uses TRBV27 with TRBJ1-6, with D possibly matching TRBD1 (5 bases). Germline CDR1 and CDR2: MNHEY and SMNVEV (reference sequence). V was clipped by 8 bases and J by 7 bases, with 15 bases between them. The CDR3 has 14 amino acids. The CDR3 DNA sequence: TGTGCCAGCCCATGGGGCAGGAAAAATTCACCCCTCCACTTT. Its translation is CASPWGRKNSPLHF.

J is TRBJ2-2 and V is TRBV19; D not resolved. Trimming pared 3 bases from V and 0 bases from J, leaving 8 bases between. CDR3 length: 15 amino acids. Germline CDR1 is LNHDA and CDR2 is SQIVND (reference sequence). The CDR3 DNA is TGTGCCAGTAGTATCTTGACAACGAACACCGGGGAGCTGTTTTTT. Its translation: CASSILTTNTGELFF.

The rearrangement links TRBV2 to TRBJ2-1; either TRBD1 or TRBD2 may fit D (6 bases each). The CDR3 spans 13 residues. Deletions cut 7 bases from V and 9 bases from J, with 16 bases between. Germline V gives CDR1 SNHLY, CDR2 FYNNEI. The CDR3: CASTGAFEVEQFF. CDR3 sequence (DNA): TGTGCCAGCACGGGGGCTTTCGAGGTTGAGCAGTTCTTC.

The genes are TRBV7-3 and TRBJ1-5; D remains unclear. V was shortened by 8 bases and J by 7 bases, with 15 bases between the two germline ends. CDR1 and CDR2 (germline): SGHTA, FQGTGA. The length of the CDR3 is 13 residues. DNA of the CDR3: TGTGCCAGCTCACTCGGTGAGCTGCAGCCCCAGCATTTT. This codes for CASSLGELQPQHF.

V is TRBV7-6 and J is TRBJ2-5; 12 bases align to TRBD2. V was pared by 0 bases and J by 5 bases, with 7 bases of the junction left unmatched. The germline V gene has CDR1 SGHVS and CDR2 FNYEAQ. The CDR3 sequence is 17 residues long. CDR3 DNA sequence: TGTGCCAGCAGCTTAGCGGAGCTAGCGGGAGGGCCGGAGACCCAGTACTTC. It is translated as CASSLAELAGGPETQYF.

V gene TRBV6-5 combines with J gene TRBJ1-1; maybe TRBD1 (5 bases). The CDR3 has 13 amino acids. Trimming took 6 bases from V and 9 from J, leaving 17 bases between them. CDR1 is MNHEY and CDR2 is SVGAGI in the germline V gene. CDR3 loop: CASSRGEGPKAFF. The CDR3 region has the DNA TGTGCCAGCAGCCGCGGGGAGGGACCAAAAGCTTTCTTT.

This chain's CDR3 is CASSPARGETQYF. In nucleotides, the CDR3 is TGTGCCAGCAGCCCGGCCAGGGGAGAGACCCAGTACTTC. V usage is TRBV3-1 (or the pseudogene TRBV3-2) and J usage is TRBJ2-5; perhaps TRBD1 as D (6 bases). CDR3 size: 13 residues. In germline, CDR1 is LGHDT, CDR2 YNNKEL (reference sequence). V dropped 4 bases and J dropped 4 bases, with 10 bases sitting between them.

This chain links TRBV6-5 with TRBJ1-2, with TRBD1 matching 9 bases. Germline CDR1 and CDR2: MNHEY and SVGAGI. J was trimmed by 8 bases and V by 6 bases; bases with no gene match: 4. The CDR3 is made up of 12 amino acids. The CDR3 nucleotides read TGTGCCAGCAGCCCGGGACAGGGCGGCTACACCTTC. Translated, it gives CASSPGQGGYTF.

This chain connects TRBV6-5 to TRBJ1-1; 10 bases line up with TRBD1. The germline gives CDR1 MNHEY, CDR2 SVGAGI. CDR3 size: 13 residues. The V gene end was trimmed by 6 bases and the J gene end by 9 bases; junction bases not matched to a gene: 7. The CDR3 nucleotides are TGTGCCAGCAGGTACGGGACAGGGGATCAAGCTTTCTTT. This encodes CASRYGTGDQAFF.

The chain couples TRBV15 to TRBJ1-2; perhaps TRBD1 as D (6 bases). Germline CDR1 is LNHNV and CDR2 is YYDKDF (reference sequence). This CDR3 is built from 14 residues. V lost 2 bases to trimming and J lost 8 bases, with 15 bases between them. In DNA, the CDR3 is TGTGCCACCAGCAGAATAACAGGGTCTATAGGCTACACCTTC. Encoded protein: CATSRITGSIGYTF.

The chain joins TRBV4-1 to TRBJ1-2; D might be TRBD1 (5 bases). The CDR3 extends over 15 amino acids. Trimming shortened V by 4 bases and J by 3 bases, and 15 bases separated the two germline ends. CDR1 is MGHRA and CDR2 is YSYEKL in the germline V gene. The chain's CDR3 is CASSRARGDDYGYTF. DNA of the CDR3: TGCGCCAGCAGCCGTGCGAGGGGAGATGACTATGGCTACACCTTC.

The chain carries TRBV5-1 and TRBJ2-3; D remains ambiguous. The CDR3 loop spans 12 amino acids. V was cut by 4 bases and J by 6 bases, with 9 bases left in between. Germline V gives CDR1 SGHRS, CDR2 YFSETQ. The CDR3 DNA reads as TGCGCCAGCAGCCTCGGTGGGGATACGCAGTATTTT. Its protein product is CASSLGGDTQYF.

This clone was seen only once. This chain links TRBV6-2 or TRBV6-3 with TRBJ1-3; D gene ambiguous. From germline, CDR1 is MNHEY and CDR2 SVGEGT. This CDR3 has 14 residues. The V end lost 6 bases, the J end lost 1 base, and 10 bases lay between the germline ends. The CDR3 DNA follows: TGTGCCAGCAGCAATCAGGCGTCTGGAAACACCATATATTTT. Its protein is CASSNQASGNTIYF.

The chain employs TRBV2 and TRBJ1-5, with 8 bases identical to TRBD1. There are 13 residues in the CDR3. Per the germline V gene, CDR1 is SNHLY and CDR2 is FYNNEI. Trimming took 6 bases from V and 6 from J; bases not matched to a gene: 4. CDR3 in DNA: TGTGCCAGCAGCCGGACAGGGAGTCAGCCCCAGCATTTT. Amino acids: CASSRTGSQPQHF.

This chain joins TRBV4-1 and TRBJ1-6; D not certain. The length of the CDR3 is 12 residues. The germline V gene encodes CDR1 MGHRA and CDR2 YSYEKL. V lost 1 base to trimming and J lost 9 bases, with 4 bases between them. CDR3 residues: CASSQGVSPLHF. Written as DNA, the CDR3 is TGCGCCAGCAGCCAAGGAGTTTCACCCCTCCACTTT.

The V call is TRBV7-2, the J call TRBJ2-5; tentatively, D is TRBD1 or TRBD2 (6 bases each). Germline values: CDR1 SGHTA, CDR2 FQGNSA. V shed 5 bases and J shed 4 bases, with 23 bases lying between them. CDR3 size: 17 residues. The chain's CDR3 is CASSPTGRRGGPETQYF. CDR3 nucleotide sequence: TGTGCCAGCAGCCCCACAGGTCGCAGGGGAGGCCCAGAGACCCAGTACTTC.

V usage is TRBV4-1 and J usage is TRBJ2-7; 8 nucleotides line up with TRBD1. The V gene's germline CDR1 is MGHRA and CDR2 YSYEKL. V gave up 7 bases and J gave up 4 bases; unmatched junction bases: 3. This CDR3 is built from 12 residues. For the CDR3, the DNA is TGCGCCAGCATCACAGGGGGATACGAGCAGTACGTC. Protein sequence: CASITGGYEQYV.

This clone has just one count. This chain joins TRBV28 and TRBJ2-2; D gene uncertain. The CDR3 extends over 15 amino acids. CDR1 is MDHEN and CDR2 is SYDVKM in the germline V gene. Trimming cost V 3 bases and J 0 bases, with 8 bases left between them. In DNA, the CDR3 is TGTGCCAGCAGTTTCTGGGCTACGAACACCGGGGAGCTGTTTTTT. It yields the protein CASSFWATNTGELFF.

This rearrangement joins TRBV10-2 to TRBJ1-1; D is perhaps TRBD1 (5 bases). V dropped 2 bases and J dropped 1 base, with 17 bases sitting between them. CDR3 length: 17 residues. Germline CDR1 WSHSY, CDR2 SAAADI. This CDR3 reads CASSEPSGRGPNTEAFF. For the CDR3, the DNA is TGCGCCAGCAGTGAGCCCTCGGGACGGGGACCGAACACTGAAGCTTTCTTT.

The CDR3 loop reads CASSSPRERGNTGELFF. CDR3 nucleotide sequence: TGTGCCAGCAGTTCCCCTCGAGAAAGGGGTAACACCGGGGAGCTGTTTTTT. This sequence joins TRBV27 and TRBJ2-2; D may be TRBD1 (5 bases). This CDR3 has 17 residues. Germline-derived CDR1 and CDR2 are MNHEY and SMNVEV (reference sequence). Trimming pared 4 bases from V and 2 bases from J, leaving 17 bases between.